The clone carrying this T cell receptor (beta chain) has just a few counts. As yet, its antigen is unknown. This sample was taken from a study of T cells after yellow fever vaccination. Study information: In the case of low-cell-number fractions, SMART-Seq v4 Ultra Low Input was used for preparation. Study-wide findings and caveats: There was a possibility that FACS-sorted repertoires contained abundant clonotypes contaminating from the bulk population. Clones that expanded after primary vaccination mostly reappeared after the booster (less than 98% CD4, 88% CD8). Researchers noted that a small share of clonotypes showed up in both CD4 and CD8 compartments.

CDR1 and CDR2 from the germline V gene are SGHAT and FQNNGV. This CDR3 is 16 amino acids long. Trimming took 1 base from V and 0 from J; bases not matched to a gene: 4. TCRdb reprocessed the 5' RACE reads with MiXCR, giving one entry per CDR3 protein. This sample has about 630,000 distinct CDR3 sequences, with around an eighth found just once. Sequences were derived from PBMCs, sampled on the day of the yellow fever booster vaccination. This clonotype was sampled from a man aged 25 to 45 who received the YFV17D yellow fever vaccine. This rearrangement joins TRBV11-2 to TRBJ2-7; 9 bases are shared with TRBD2. CDR3 in DNA: TGTGCCAGCAGCTTAGGTGCTAGCGGGAACTCCTACGAGCAGTACTTC. This encodes CASSLGASGNSYEQYF.